This T cell receptor (beta chain) emerged from a study of spatial heterogeneity in lung cancer. Study overall: Raw reads contained each unique TCR and UMI combination more than ten times on average.

CDR1 and CDR2 from the germline V gene are SQVTM and ANQGSEA. V shed 7 bases and J shed 4 bases, with 13 bases lying between them. This CDR3 has 13 amino acids. The sample's time point: sample taken at primary tumor resection. Whole RNA was taken from tumor, nontumor lung or frozen PBMC; it was then sequenced unsorted. Samples were donated by 72 untreated early-stage non-small cell lung cancer patients. All TCR cDNA molecules were individually tagged with a unique molecular identifier. TCRdb passed the 5' RACE reads through MiXCR, listing each CDR3 protein once. The top ten hold roughly 3% of the sample, which has tens of thousands of distinct CDR3 sequences, approximately 7% seen once.

This chain connects TRBV29-1 to TRBJ1-4; no clear D. Specimen: PBMCs, collected at surgery. The TCR originated in a female donor with early-stage non-small cell lung cancer. The CDR3 sequence: CSAPSVGNEKLFF. The CDR3, as DNA: TGCAGCGCCCCATCTGTGGGTAATGAAAAACTGTTTTTT. The full variable domain, its missing parts supplied by reference TRBV29-1 and TRBJ1-4, is SAVISQKPSRDICQRGTSLTIQCQVDSQVTMMFWYRQQPGQSLTLIATANQGSEATYESGFVIDKFPISRPNLTFSTLTVSNMSPEDSSIYLCSAPSVGNEKLFFGSGTQLSVL.